This TCR beta chain was recorded in a study of CD8+ T cells in alopecia areata. Across the study: Tofacitinib was taken orally by treated patients, and the dose was 5 to 10 mg twice daily. Study-wide results and limits: It was lesional scalp, especially alopecia totalis/universalis, that showed higher clonality than normal scalp.

The sequencing template was cDNA reverse transcribed from extracted RNA. The assay was immunoSEQ multiplex PCR, and TCRdb's table has in-frame clones only and misses some. The sample holds about 130,000 clones, roughly 61% seen once. This clone was seen only a few times. The antigen remains undetermined. Material: CD4+ T cells sorted from blood, obtained at week 0. This TCR was sampled from a human donor with alopecia areata.

The CDR3 here is CASSISGAAAEAFF. CDR3 bases: TGTGCCAGTAGTATCTCAGGGGCCGCGGCTGAAGCTTTCTTT. The V and J genes are TRBV19 and TRBJ1-1, with D tentatively TRBD1 (6 bases). CDR1 is LNHDA and CDR2 is SQIVND in the germline V gene (reference sequence). The CDR3 runs to 14 residues. V shed 3 bases and J shed 6 bases, with 14 bases lying between them.